This TCR beta chain was sequenced during a study of cytomegalovirus exposure and HLA in healthy donors. Broader study findings: The authors enumerated over 150 TCR beta chains as linked to cytomegalovirus. With high specificity and sensitivity, the classifier reportedly diagnosed cytomegalovirus status. The Asian-associated ancestry cluster reportedly had fewer N-insertions than the roughly 700-donor mean in a later analysis. Most observed TCR sequences were rare, whereas some public TCRs were detected in many donors.

Remarks on this clone: Its antigen is undetermined.

In germline, CDR1 is MDHEN, CDR2 SYDVKM. The junction had 11 bases not matched to a gene; V was cut back by 3 bases and J by 7 bases. There are 15 residues in the CDR3. PCR employed 60 Vbeta and 13 Jbeta primers. Libraries were prepared by immunoSEQ multiplex PCR; TCRdb keeps only in-frame clonotypes and omits some of them. The data hold approximately 130,000 clones, with roughly 89% observed a single time. What was sequenced was PBMCs. This TCR was sampled from a woman aged 25 to 39 in good health and CMV-seronegative. The J gene is TRBJ1-2, the V gene TRBV28; 7 bases agree with TRBD1. CDR3 sequence reads: CASSFPTQGVGGYTF. Here the CDR3 DNA reads TGTGCCAGCAGTTTCCCCACCCAGGGGGTTGGTGGCTACACCTTC.